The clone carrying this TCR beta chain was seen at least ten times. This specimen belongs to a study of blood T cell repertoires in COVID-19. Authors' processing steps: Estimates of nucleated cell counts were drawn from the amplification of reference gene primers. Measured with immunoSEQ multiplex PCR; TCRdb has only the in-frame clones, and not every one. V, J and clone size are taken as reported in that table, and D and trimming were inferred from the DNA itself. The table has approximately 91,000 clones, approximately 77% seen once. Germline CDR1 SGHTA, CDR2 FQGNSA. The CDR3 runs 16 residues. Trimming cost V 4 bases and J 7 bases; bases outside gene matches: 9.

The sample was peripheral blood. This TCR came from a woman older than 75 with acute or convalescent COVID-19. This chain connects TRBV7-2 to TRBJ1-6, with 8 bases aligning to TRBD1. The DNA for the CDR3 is TGTGCCAGCAGCTGGCGAGGACAGGGTATGAATTCACCCCTCCACTTT. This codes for CASSWRGQGMNSPLHF.